One and the same sample provided the 9 T cell receptor beta chains below, sequenced in a study of blood T cell repertoires in COVID-19. The table came from immunoSEQ multiplex PCR; TCRdb's copy has only in-frame clones and leaves some out. The top ten hold about 7.6% of the sample, which has 350,000 to 450,000 clones, 80% to 90% seen once. Material for sequencing was peripheral blood. These receptors were obtained from a woman aged 60-75 years with COVID-19, enrolled during active disease.

Written as DNA, the CDR3 is TGTGCCAGCAGCCGACAGGGGGTGAATTCACCCCTCCACTTT. Amino acid sequence: CASSRQGVNSPLHF. The V gene is TRBV7-3, the J gene TRBJ1-6, with 9 bases matching TRBD1. The CDR3 loop spans 14 amino acids. The germline CDR1 and CDR2 sequences are SGHTA and FQGTGA. V lost 5 bases to trimming and J lost 7 bases; unmatched junction nucleotides: 3.

The J gene is TRBJ1-1, the V gene TRBV6-1; D remains ambiguous. The germline CDR1 and CDR2 sequences are MNHNS and SASEGT. CDR3 length: 15 amino acids. V dropped 2 bases and J dropped 8 bases, with 18 bases sitting between them. CDR3 sequence reads: CASSESPIASQEAFF. In DNA, the CDR3 is TGTGCCAGCAGTGAATCTCCCATAGCATCTCAGGAAGCTTTCTTT.

CDR3 coding DNA: TGCGCCAGCAGCGGACGGGACAGGACCACAGATACGCAGTATTTT. Its protein is CASSGRDRTTDTQYF. J is TRBJ2-3 and V is TRBV5-1; TRBD1 agrees at 8 bases. The CDR3 length is 15 residues. Germline V gene lookup returns CDR1 SGHRS and CDR2 YFSETQ. Losses at the gene ends were 4 bases for V and 2 bases for J; bases not matched to a gene: 6.

V and J are TRBV14 and TRBJ1-1; 8 bases align to TRBD1. The V gene end was trimmed by 4 bases and the J gene end by 5 bases; junction bases not matched to a gene: 6. The CDR3 runs 14 residues. CDR1 is SGHDN and CDR2 is FVKESK in the germline V gene. This chain's CDR3 is CASSRLDRETEAFF. CDR3 DNA: TGTGCCAGCAGCCGGTTGGACAGGGAGACTGAAGCTTTCTTT.

The V gene is TRBV13, the J gene TRBJ2-4; D remains unclear. V was pared by 4 bases and J by 0 bases, with 10 bases between. Germline CDR1 reads PRHDT; CDR2 reads FYEKMQ (reference sequence). This CDR3 contains 15 residues. The CDR3 sequence: CASSSRILAKNIQYF. The CDR3 nucleotides read TGTGCCAGCAGCTCCAGGATTCTAGCCAAAAACATTCAGTACTTC. The complete variable domain, with remaining parts taken from reference TRBV13 and TRBJ2-4, reads AAGVIQSPRHLIKEKRETATLKCYPIPRHDTVYWYQQGPGQDPQFLISFYEKMQSDKGSIPDRFSAQQFSDYHSELNMSSLELGDSALYFCASSSRILAKNIQYFGAGTRLSVL.

The J gene is TRBJ1-1, the V gene TRBV9; the D gene is possibly TRBD1 (5 bases). CDR1 and CDR2 (germline): SGDLS, YYNGEE. This CDR3 contains 14 residues. Trimming removed 0 bases at V and 4 bases at J, with 10 bases between. In DNA, the CDR3 is TGTGCCAGCAGCGTAGTTCAGGGAGGCACTGAAGCTTTCTTT. It yields the protein CASSVVQGGTEAFF.

In its sample, this clone was seen once. V gene TRBV19 combines with J gene TRBJ1-1; D is uncertain. This CDR3 contains 15 residues. Trimming took 4 bases from V and 6 from J, leaving 18 bases between them. CDR1 is LNHDA, CDR2 SQIVND, per germline (reference sequence). CDR3 in DNA: TGTGCCAGTAGTACCCCCCGCATGGCGGGCTCTGAAGCTTTCTTT. Translated, it gives CASSTPRMAGSEAFF.

The rearrangement joins TRBV7-3 to TRBJ1-6; TRBD1 matches 7 bases. With 0 bases clipped from V and 7 bases from J, the junction kept 3 bases outside the gene matches. Germline values: CDR1 SGHTA, CDR2 FQGTGA. The CDR3 has 15 amino acids. CDR3 in amino acids: CASSLTGQRNSPLHF. As DNA, the CDR3 is TGTGCCAGCAGCTTAACGGGACAGAGGAATTCACCCCTCCACTTT.

The rearrangement links TRBV10-2 to TRBJ2-2, with 10 nucleotides matching TRBD2. CDR3 length equals 16 residues. V trimming: 9 bases; J trimming: 2 bases; junction bases outside the gene matches: 9. CDR1 and CDR2 (germline): WSHSY, SAAADI. The chain's CDR3 is CASASGGGVNTGELFF. The CDR3 DNA reads as TGCGCCAGTGCTAGCGGGGGCGGTGTAAACACCGGGGAGCTGTTTTTT.